Following are 18 T cell receptor beta chains from one sample sequenced in a study of T cells expressing NK-cell markers. TCRdb re-called the 5' RACE reads and shows each CDR3 protein once, DNA omitted. Its clone listing holds about 370,000 distinct CDR3 sequences. Sequencing was performed on blood T cells: a sorted CD56 or NKG2C T cell subset, CD4+ or CD8+ T cells, or bulk PBMC T cells (not recorded which). The receptors here all came from a woman in her fifties or sixties in good health.

The gene calls are TRBV25-1 and TRBJ2-7; TCRdb picks TRBD2, but there is no DNA to check that call. The length of the CDR3 is 14 residues. CDR1 is MGHDK, CDR2 SYGVNS, per germline. CDR3: CASADRGGGHEQYF.

The chain recombines TRBV5-1 with TRBJ2-1; lacking DNA, the TRBD1 call made by TCRdb goes unchecked. The CDR3 runs to 14 residues. Germline lookup yields CDR1 SGHRS and CDR2 YFSETQ. The CDR3 sequence is CASNLEGYMNEQFF.

The V and J genes are TRBV6-1 and TRBJ2-7; TCRdb lists TRBD1, though no DNA is available to test this call. The V gene's germline CDR1 is MNHNS and CDR2 SASEGT. The CDR3 consists of 14 residues. This CDR3 reads CASSSSGQYQEQYF.

The chain links TRBV30 to TRBJ1-1. CDR1 and CDR2 (germline): GTSNPN, SVGIG (reference sequence). The CDR3 length is 14 residues. The CDR3: CAWSSLGLNTEAFF.

The chain recombines TRBV6-4 with TRBJ2-1; the TRBD1 assignment by TCRdb is unverifiable without DNA. CDR3 length: 14 residues. Germline V gene lookup returns CDR1 MRHNA and CDR2 SNTAGT. CDR3: CASSDLGRGSEQFF.

The chain is built from TRBV3-1 and TRBJ2-1; without DNA, the TCRdb call of TRBD2 cannot be checked. Germline CDR1 and CDR2: LGHDT and YNNKEL (reference sequence). CDR3 length equals 16 residues. The CDR3 is CASSQETLAAYNEQFF.

The chain links TRBV6-2 or TRBV6-3 to TRBJ1-5. This CDR3 contains 14 residues. Germline CDR1 is MNHEY and CDR2 is SVGEGT. Here the CDR3 reads CASRRKGLDQPQHF.

CDR3: CSASGVAETQYF. The rearrangement uses TRBV20-1 and TRBJ2-5. The CDR3 spans 12 residues. Germline V lookup: CDR1 DFQATT, CDR2 SNEGSKA (reference sequence).

The chain carries TRBV7-6 and TRBJ1-4; TCRdb gives TRBD1 as the D gene, but with no DNA this cannot be confirmed. CDR3 length: 16 residues. Germline V gene lookup returns CDR1 SGHVS and CDR2 FNYEAQ. The CDR3 sequence is CASSNTGTATNEKLFF.

The chain uses TRBV20-1 and TRBJ2-3; the TRBD2 assignment by TCRdb is unverifiable without DNA. The CDR3 is made up of 15 amino acids. Germline CDR1 DFQATT, CDR2 SNEGSKA (reference sequence). CDR3 loop: CSARRGVASGNTQYF.

V and J are TRBV24-1 and TRBJ1-1. The germline V gene encodes CDR1 KGHDR and CDR2 SFDVKD. CDR3 size: 15 residues. CDR3 sequence: CATSAANEIDTEAFF.

V usage is TRBV20-1 and J usage is TRBJ2-3; TCRdb names TRBD1, which stays unverified in the absence of DNA. Germline V gene data show CDR1 as DFQATT and CDR2 as SNEGSKA (reference sequence). The CDR3 is made up of 13 amino acids. Here the CDR3 reads CSASGTVADTQYF.

The chain recombines TRBV14 with TRBJ1-6; TCRdb designates TRBD1, a call that cannot be tested without DNA. The CDR3 runs 15 residues. CDR1 SGHDN and CDR2 FVKESK come from the germline V gene. CDR3 region: CASSQATGGNSPLHF.

The V and J genes are TRBV3-1 and TRBJ2-7; the D call of TRBD2 rests on TCRdb alone, since no DNA is present to check it. CDR3 size: 14 residues. Germline lookup yields CDR1 LGHDT and CDR2 YNNKEL (reference sequence). The CDR3 sequence is CASSRLAGVHEQYF.

The genes are TRBV11-2 and TRBJ1-1; without DNA, the TCRdb call of TRBD1 cannot be checked. Germline-derived CDR1 and CDR2 are SGHAT and FQNNGV. CDR3 length: 15 residues. CDR3 residues: CASSLDRLGGTEAFF.

This chain links TRBV7-2 with TRBJ2-3; TCRdb's D call, TRBD1, is unchecked because there is no DNA. CDR3 length: 15 residues. Germline V gene data show CDR1 as SGHTA and CDR2 as FQGNSA. The CDR3 loop reads CASSPGRLSTDTQYF.

The CDR3 spells CAISESGSSYEQYF. This chain joins TRBV10-3 and TRBJ2-7; TCRdb outputs TRBD2, but without DNA this stays unchecked. This CDR3 has 14 amino acids. CDR1 is ENHRY, CDR2 SYGVKD, per germline.

The rearrangement links TRBV12-3 or TRBV12-4 to TRBJ2-2. The CDR3 contains 13 residues. CDR3 residues: CASIYLGTGELFF.